These 16 T cell receptor beta chains share one sample of origin, sequenced in a study of PD-1 blockade in classical Hodgkin lymphoma. No patient escaped relapse after autologous stem cell transplantation, and brentuximab vedotin exposure varied. Repertoires were generated with immunoSEQ multiplex PCR, while TCRdb's copy carries only in-frame clones and drops some. The sample has more than 90,000 clones, approximately 90% seen once; the top ten hold under 8%. The sequencing used peripheral blood mononuclear cells (PBMCs), collected before the second cycle of nivolumab. Every receptor here comes from a human donor with classical Hodgkin lymphoma.

V gene TRBV6-5 combines with J gene TRBJ1-1; D remains ambiguous. The CDR3 is 15 amino acids. Germline CDR1 MNHEY, CDR2 SVGAGI. Trimming removed 0 bases at V and 2 bases at J, with 10 bases between. The CDR3 sequence: CASSYSIQINTEAFF. The CDR3 nucleotides are TGTGCCAGCAGTTACTCGATACAGATCAACACTGAAGCTTTCTTT.

This chain joins TRBV2 and TRBJ2-1; TRBD1 matches 7 bases. This CDR3 is 15 amino acids long. Trimming at V came to 5 bases and at J to 9 bases, leaving 13 bases not matched to a gene. CDR1 SNHLY and CDR2 FYNNEI come from the germline V gene. The CDR3 protein is CASSILLTGASEQFF. CDR3 nucleotide sequence: TGTGCCAGCAGTATTCTCTTAACAGGGGCCAGTGAGCAGTTCTTC.

This chain joins TRBV5-4 and TRBJ2-3; D is possibly TRBD1 (6 bases). Per the germline V gene, CDR1 is SGHNT and CDR2 is YYREEE (reference sequence). This CDR3 spans 16 amino acids. The germline V and J ends were trimmed by 9 bases and 2 bases, with 22 bases remaining between them. The CDR3: CATSRTVSLFTDTQYF. The CDR3 nucleotides read TGTGCCACCAGTCGGACAGTTTCTCTTTTCACAGATACGCAGTATTTT.

CDR3 region: CASRHTGGEKLFF. DNA of the CDR3: TGTGCCAGCAGACACACAGGGGGTGAAAAACTGTTTTTT. The chain combines TRBV28 with TRBJ1-4, with 8 bases that match TRBD1. The germline V gene has CDR1 MDHEN and CDR2 SYDVKM. Unmatched junction bases numbered 4, after V lost 6 bases and J lost 7 bases. The CDR3 has 13 residues. Together with reference TRBV28 and TRBJ1-4, the CDR3 gives the full variable domain: DVKVTQSSRYLVKRTGEKVFLECVQDMDHENMFWYRQDPGLGLRLIYFSYDVKMKEKGDIPEGYSVSREKKERFSLILESASTNQTSMYLCASRHTGGEKLFFGSGTQLSVL.

The gene calls are TRBV30 and TRBJ1-1, with 8 bases aligning to TRBD1. This CDR3 contains 11 residues. J lost 6 bases, V lost 5 bases, and 2 bases had no gene match. The germline V gene has CDR1 GTSNPN and CDR2 SVGIG (reference sequence). CDR3 in amino acids: CAWDRGAEAFF. The CDR3 bases are TGTGCCTGGGACAGGGGAGCTGAAGCTTTCTTT.

V gene TRBV6-5 combines with J gene TRBJ1-6, with D perhaps matching TRBD1 (6 bases). In germline, CDR1 is MNHEY, CDR2 SVGAGI. The CDR3 loop spans 15 amino acids. The V end lost 5 bases, the J end lost 9 bases, and 17 bases lay between the germline ends. The CDR3 nucleotides are TGTGCCAGCAGTACCCCAGGGGAACTATCTTCACCCCTCCACTTT. Protein sequence: CASSTPGELSSPLHF.

The chain carries TRBV19 and TRBJ1-1, with D unclear. This CDR3 is 14 amino acids long. Germline CDR1 LNHDA, CDR2 SQIVND (reference sequence). Deletions cut 5 bases from V and 1 base from J, with 11 bases between. DNA of the CDR3: TGTGCCAGTAGTTCCCGACGGGGGAACACTGAAGCTTTCTTT. It encodes CASSSRRGNTEAFF.

The chain recombines TRBV15 with TRBJ1-5, with TRBD1 matching over 7 bases. The V and J ends lost 2 bases and 2 bases, in that order; junction bases with no gene match: 9. The CDR3 has 17 amino acids. CDR1 and CDR2 (germline): LNHNV, YYDKDF (reference sequence). CDR3 in DNA: TGTGCCACCAGCAGACTCACGCTAGACAGGGGCAATCAGCCCCAGCATTTT. Its translation is CATSRLTLDRGNQPQHF.

The chain carries TRBV9 and TRBJ2-6; D remains ambiguous. The CDR3 is made up of 15 amino acids. The V end was cut by 4 bases, the J end by 1 base, with 9 bases between. Germline lookup yields CDR1 SGDLS and CDR2 YYNGEE. DNA of the CDR3: TGTGCCAGCAGCCGCCATTTATCTGGGGCCAACGTCCTGACTTTC. It specifies CASSRHLSGANVLTF.

V usage is TRBV28 and J usage is TRBJ1-5; no firm D call. Germline lookup yields CDR1 MDHEN and CDR2 SYDVKM. There are 13 residues in the CDR3. V was shortened by 3 bases and J by 7 bases, with 10 bases between the two germline ends. CDR3 nucleotide sequence: TGTGCCAGCAGTTTTGGTGCCAAACAGCCCCAGCATTTT. Translated, it gives CASSFGAKQPQHF.

The CDR3: CASSFGSSFQETQYF. The CDR3 bases are TGCGCCAGCAGCTTCGGGTCGAGTTTCCAAGAGACCCAGTACTTC. J is TRBJ2-5 and V is TRBV5-1; D unresolved. The CDR3 is made up of 15 amino acids. The germline V gene has CDR1 SGHRS and CDR2 YFSETQ. Trimming shortened V by 2 bases and J by 1 base, and 12 bases separated the two germline ends.

The chain recombines TRBV9 with TRBJ1-2, with 11 bases identical to TRBD1. Trimming removed 3 bases from V and 8 bases from J; junction bases left unmatched: 9. Germline CDR1 and CDR2: SGDLS and YYNGEE. CDR3 length: 15 amino acids. CDR3 residues: CASSEGQGVFRGYTF. Written as DNA, the CDR3 is TGTGCCAGCAGCGAGGGACAGGGGGTATTTCGGGGCTACACCTTC. Filled out from reference TRBV9 and TRBJ1-2, the complete variable domain reads DSGVTQTPKHLITATGQRVTLRCSPRSGDLSVYWYQQSLDQGLQFLIQYYNGEERAKGNILERFSAQQFPDLHSELNLSSLELGDSALYFCASSEGQGVFRGYTFGSGTRLTVV.

The V gene is TRBV30, the J gene TRBJ1-2, with D possibly being TRBD1 (5 bases). Germline CDR1 reads GTSNPN; CDR2 reads SVGIG (reference sequence). V lost 2 bases, J lost 2 bases, and 15 bases lay in between. This CDR3 is built from 15 residues. CDR3 sequence: CAWSPRRGLNYGYTF. The CDR3 nucleotides are TGTGCCTGGAGTCCCAGACGGGGCTTAAACTATGGCTACACCTTC.

The chain is built from TRBV7-9 and TRBJ2-2, with 8 positions matching TRBD2. The V gene end was trimmed by 8 bases and the J gene end by 1 base; junction bases not matched to a gene: 15. Germline loops: CDR1 SEHNR, CDR2 FQNEAQ (reference sequence). This CDR3 is built from 18 residues. In nucleotides, the CDR3 is TGTGCCAGCTCCCGGGGGCTAGCGGGCGGCGGGAACACCGGGGAGCTGTTTTTT. The encoded protein is CASSRGLAGGGNTGELFF.

The chain has TRBV5-4 and TRBJ2-1, with TRBD1 identical over 7 bases. The CDR3 loop spans 14 amino acids. Trimming cost V 0 bases and J 16 bases; bases outside gene matches: 13. From germline, CDR1 is SGHNT and CDR2 YYREEE (reference sequence). The CDR3 DNA is TGTGCCAGCAGCTTGGACCTGGGACAGCTGTATATATTCTTC. Translated, it gives CASSLDLGQLYIFF.

The chain joins TRBV30 to TRBJ2-2; a possible D gene is TRBD2 (7 bases). Germline CDR1 and CDR2: GTSNPN and SVGIG (reference sequence). There are 14 residues in the CDR3. Trimming removed 3 bases at V and 1 base at J, with 9 bases between. Here the CDR3 DNA reads TGTGCCTGGAGAAGGGGGGGGAACACCGGGGAGCTGTTTTTT. Amino acids: CAWRRGGNTGELFF. The full variable domain, its missing parts supplied by reference TRBV30 and TRBJ2-2, is SQTIHQWPATLVQPVGSPLSLECTVEGTSNPNLYWYRQAAGRGLQLLFYSVGIGQISSEVPQNLSASRPQDRQFILSSKKLLLSDSGFYLCAWRRGGNTGELFFGEGSRLTVL.